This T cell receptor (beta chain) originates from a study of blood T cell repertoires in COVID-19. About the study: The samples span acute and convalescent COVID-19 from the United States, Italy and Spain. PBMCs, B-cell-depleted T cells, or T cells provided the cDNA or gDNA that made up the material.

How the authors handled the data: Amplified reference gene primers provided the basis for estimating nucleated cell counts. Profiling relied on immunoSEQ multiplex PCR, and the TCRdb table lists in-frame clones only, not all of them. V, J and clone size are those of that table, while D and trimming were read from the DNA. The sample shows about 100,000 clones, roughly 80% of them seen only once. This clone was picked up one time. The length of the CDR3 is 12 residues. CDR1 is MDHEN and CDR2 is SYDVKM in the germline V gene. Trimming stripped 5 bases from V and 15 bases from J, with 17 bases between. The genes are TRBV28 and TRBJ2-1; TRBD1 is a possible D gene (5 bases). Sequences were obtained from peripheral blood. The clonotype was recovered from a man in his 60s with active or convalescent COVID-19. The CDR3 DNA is TGTGCCAGCAGTGCTCCTAGGGGCGCGAGGTTCTTC. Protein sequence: CASSAPRGARFF.